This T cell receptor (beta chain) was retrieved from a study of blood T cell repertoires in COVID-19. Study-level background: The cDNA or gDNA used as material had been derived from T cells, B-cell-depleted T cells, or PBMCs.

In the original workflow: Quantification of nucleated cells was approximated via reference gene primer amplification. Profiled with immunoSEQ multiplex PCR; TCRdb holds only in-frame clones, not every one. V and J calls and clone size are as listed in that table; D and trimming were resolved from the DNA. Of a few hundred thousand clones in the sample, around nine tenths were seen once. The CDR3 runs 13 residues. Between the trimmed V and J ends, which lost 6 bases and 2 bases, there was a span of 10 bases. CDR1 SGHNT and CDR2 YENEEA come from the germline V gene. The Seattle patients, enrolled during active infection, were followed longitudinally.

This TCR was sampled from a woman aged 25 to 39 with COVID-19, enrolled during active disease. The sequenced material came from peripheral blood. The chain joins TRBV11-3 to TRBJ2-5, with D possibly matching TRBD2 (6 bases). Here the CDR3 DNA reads TGTGCCAGCAGTCGTGGACTACAAGAGACCCAGTACTTC. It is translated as CASSRGLQETQYF.